Following are 3 T cell receptor beta chains from one sample sequenced in a study of blood T cell repertoires in COVID-19. Some clones are missing from TCRdb's copy, which holds only in-frame ones; the method was immunoSEQ multiplex PCR. This table holds some 16,000 clones, 80% to 90% found once. The specimen sequenced was peripheral blood. These TCRs come from a man aged 80 or over with acute or convalescent COVID-19.

This chain joins TRBV2 and TRBJ1-3; no clear D gene. V was pared by 4 bases and J by 2 bases, with 18 bases between. This CDR3 is built from 17 residues. Per the germline V gene, CDR1 is SNHLY and CDR2 is FYNNEI. This CDR3 is CASSAGTGRMTGNTIYF. The DNA for the CDR3 is TGTGCCAGCAGTGCAGGAACTGGGAGGATGACTGGAAACACCATATATTTT.

V and J are TRBV5-4 and TRBJ1-1; TRBD1 might be the D (6 bases). This CDR3 spans 14 amino acids. The V end lost 0 bases, the J end lost 7 bases, and 13 bases lay between the germline ends. Germline-derived CDR1 and CDR2 are SGHNT and YYREEE (reference sequence). CDR3 nucleotides: TGTGCCAGCAGCTTGGAACAGGGTGCTGGTGAAGCTTTCTTT. It is translated as CASSLEQGAGEAFF. Supplemented by reference TRBV5-4 and TRBJ1-1, the full variable domain reads ETGVTQSPTHLIKTRGQQVTLRCSSQSGHNTVSWYQQALGQGPQFIFQYYREEENGRGNFPPRFSGLQFPNYSSELNVNALELDDSALYLCASSLEQGAGEAFFGQGTRLTVV.

The chain is built from TRBV6-5 and TRBJ2-5, with D perhaps TRBD2 (6 bases). V lost 0 bases and J lost 2, with 10 bases in between. Germline-derived CDR1 and CDR2 are MNHEY and SVGAGI. The CDR3 length is 15 residues. The CDR3 is CASSYSVAGQETQYF. The CDR3 nucleotides are TGTGCCAGCAGTTACTCGGTGGCGGGACAAGAGACCCAGTACTTC.